A single sample is the source of the 10 T cell receptor beta chains below, sequenced in a study of T cell repertoires in cytomegalovirus infection. These receptors lack a known antigen. TCRdb used MiXCR to reprocess the reads, holding one entry per CDR3 protein. This sample has more than 55,000 distinct CDR3 sequences, with 20% to 25% found just once. Specimen: CD8+ T cells from cultured PBMCs, collected from culture after CMV antigen stimulation. All receptors derive from a human donor in good health (CMV status not recorded). Some clones in this sample may be carry-over from other donors' samples.

This clonotype was recorded at least ten times. This chain uses TRBV10-3 with TRBJ2-1; tentatively, D is TRBD2 (5 bases). V lost 3 bases to trimming and J lost 7 bases, with 13 bases between them. Germline-derived CDR1 and CDR2 are ENHRY and SYGVKD. There are 14 residues in the CDR3. This chain's CDR3 is CAISELWTENEQFF. CDR3 DNA: TGTGCCATCAGTGAATTATGGACTGAGAATGAGCAGTTCTTC.

This clonotype was seen only a few times. This sequence joins TRBV27 and TRBJ1-1, with 8 nucleotides matching TRBD1. Germline V gene data show CDR1 as MNHEY and CDR2 as SMNVEV (reference sequence). The CDR3 loop spans 15 amino acids. V lost 3 bases to trimming and J lost 6 bases; unmatched junction nucleotides: 9. DNA for the CDR3: TGTGCCAGCAGTTTCCAGGGGGCGTCGGGTGCTGAAGCTTTCTTT. It translates to CASSFQGASGAEAFF.

The chain links TRBV6-6 to TRBJ2-3; no clear D gene. The CDR3 is 13 residues long. From germline, CDR1 is MNHNY and CDR2 SVGAGI (reference sequence). V was clipped by 3 bases and J by 0 bases, with 4 bases between them. The CDR3 is CASSYYSTDTQYF. The CDR3 nucleotides are TGTGCCAGCAGTTATTACAGCACAGATACGCAGTATTTT.

This clonotype occurred once. This sequence joins TRBV12-3 or TRBV12-4 and TRBJ2-7; 15 bases are shared with TRBD2. With V trimmed by 6 bases and J by 4 bases, 7 bases remained unmatched. The CDR3 loop spans 16 amino acids. CDR3 protein: CASSLGLAGGKYEQYF. The DNA of the CDR3 is TGTGCCAGCAGCCTGGGACTAGCGGGGGGAAAATACGAGCAGTACTTC.

In this sample, this clonotype turned up a few times. The V call is TRBV2, the J call TRBJ1-1; 10 bases map to TRBD1. The V and J ends lost 6 bases and 6 bases, in that order; junction bases with no gene match: 4. The V gene's germline CDR1 is SNHLY and CDR2 FYNNEI. The CDR3 totals 13 residues. The DNA of the CDR3 is TGTGCCAGCAGGACAGGGGGCGGCGCTGAAGCTTTCTTT. Amino acid sequence: CASRTGGGAEAFF.

The genes are TRBV7-9 and TRBJ2-7, with 7 bases matching TRBD1. This CDR3 comprises 15 residues. The junction had 8 bases not matched to a gene; V was cut back by 6 bases and J by 0 bases. Germline V lookup: CDR1 SEHNR, CDR2 FQNEAQ (reference sequence). The CDR3 is CASSQRQGLSYEQYF. The DNA of the CDR3 is TGTGCCAGCAGTCAACGACAGGGCCTCTCCTACGAGCAGTACTTC.

As DNA, the CDR3 is TGCGCCAGCAGCCATGAGTCGGGACACATGAACACTGAAGCTTTCTTT. It codes for CASSHESGHMNTEAFF. The V call is TRBV4-1, the J call TRBJ1-1, with D tentatively TRBD1 (6 bases). The germline gives CDR1 MGHRA, CDR2 YSYEKL. The V end lost 3 bases, the J end lost 0 bases, and 14 bases lay between the germline ends. The CDR3 spans 16 residues.

The chain joins TRBV6-2 or TRBV6-3 to TRBJ2-7; 7 nucleotides agree with TRBD1. In germline, CDR1 is MNHEY, CDR2 SVGEGT. Unmatched junction bases numbered 14, after V lost 5 bases and J lost 7 bases. CDR3 length: 15 residues. The CDR3 DNA sequence: TGTGCCAGCAGTCAACTCCGGGACAGAGAACGGGAGCAGTACTTC. The encoded protein is CASSQLRDREREQYF.

The chain employs TRBV7-9 and TRBJ2-2, with D perhaps matching TRBD1 (6 bases). The germline V gene encodes CDR1 SEHNR and CDR2 FQNEAQ (reference sequence). Trimming removed 5 bases at V and 1 base at J, with 14 bases between. The CDR3 extends over 16 amino acids. The CDR3 loop is CASSVPGHLNTGELFF. The CDR3 nucleotides read TGTGCCAGCAGCGTACCGGGACACCTGAACACCGGGGAGCTGTTTTTT.

This sequence joins TRBV20-1 and TRBJ2-7; 8 bases match TRBD1. The junction had 6 bases not matched to a gene; V was cut back by 1 base and J by 4 bases. The CDR3 has 14 residues. Per germline, CDR1 DFQATT and CDR2 SNEGSKA (reference sequence). CDR3 nucleotide sequence: TGCAGTGCTAGAGGAAGGGACAGGATTTACGAGCAGTACTTC. It codes for CSARGRDRIYEQYF.